This T cell receptor beta chain is from a study of cytotoxic CD8 clonotypes in ibrutinib-treated CLL. Study details: A median about twelve months of treatment, range 6 to 36, preceded the collection of response samples.

Notes on the study in general: The times at which samples were taken varied between sustained-remission and progressing patients.

This clone was observed a single time. Its antigen is undetermined. Clones were read by immunoSEQ multiplex PCR, and TCRdb kept only the in-frame ones, dropping some. The sample lists roughly 52,000 clones, approximately 53% occurring once. The CDR3 is made up of 12 amino acids. The germline V and J ends were trimmed by 4 bases and 12 bases, with 16 bases remaining between them. Germline CDR1 is MDHEN and CDR2 is SYDVKM. The sample here was PBMCs, taken after 12 months of ibrutinib treatment. The sequence was collected from a human donor with chronic lymphocytic leukemia. The gene calls are TRBV28 and TRBJ2-7; tentatively, D is TRBD1 (6 bases). CDR3 sequence reads: CASSSGQKASYF. The CDR3 nucleotides read TGTGCCAGCAGTTCAGGACAGAAGGCATCGTACTTC. Full variable domain (outside the CDR3, taken from reference TRBV28 and TRBJ2-7): DVKVTQSSRYLVKRTGEKVFLECVQDMDHENMFWYRQDPGLGLRLIYFSYDVKMKEKGDIPEGYSVSREKKERFSLILESASTNQTSMYLCASSSGQKASYFGPGTRLTVT.